The 9 T cell receptor beta chains in this list originate from one sample, sequenced in a study of blood T cell repertoires in COVID-19. This table comes from immunoSEQ multiplex PCR, and its TCRdb copy is limited to in-frame clones, with some not included. The repertoire has approximately 100,000 clones, about 90% of them found once; the top ten carry about 4.5%. The specimen was peripheral blood. These receptors were collected from a man between 65 and 85 years old with acute or convalescent COVID-19.

The chain combines TRBV12-3 or TRBV12-4 with TRBJ2-2; D call uncertain. Trimming pared 6 bases from V and 5 bases from J, leaving 7 bases between. This CDR3 is 12 amino acids long. The CDR3 here is CASSQRTGELFF. In nucleotides, the CDR3 is TGTGCCAGCAGCCAACGGACCGGGGAGCTGTTTTTT.

This chain connects TRBV5-4 to TRBJ2-2, with D perhaps TRBD2 (6 bases). Germline V gene sequence: CDR1 SGHNT, CDR2 YYREEE (reference sequence). The CDR3 has 15 amino acids. Trimming pared 5 bases from V and 4 bases from J, leaving 15 bases between. CDR3 nucleotide sequence: TGTGCCAGCAGTAGGGCATGGGGAGGCACCGGGGAGCTGTTTTTT. This gives the protein CASSRAWGGTGELFF.

This CDR3 reads CASSLSTSSTYEQYV. CDR3 in DNA: TGTGCCAGCAGCTTAAGCACCTCTAGCACCTACGAGCAGTACGTC. The J gene is TRBJ2-7, the V gene TRBV7-2; TRBD2 might be the D (5 bases). Trimming removed 2 bases from V and 2 bases from J, with 13 bases in between. The CDR3 extends over 15 amino acids. Germline V gene sequence: CDR1 SGHTA, CDR2 FQGNSA.

J is TRBJ2-6 and V is TRBV7-9; D remains unclear. V lost 5 bases to trimming and J lost 0 bases, with 11 bases between them. The CDR3 has 16 residues. CDR1 and CDR2 from the germline V gene are SEHNR and FQNEAQ (reference sequence). The CDR3 is CASSPWAFSGANVLTF. The CDR3 DNA is TGTGCCAGCAGCCCCTGGGCGTTCTCTGGGGCCAACGTCCTGACTTTC.

This sequence joins TRBV2 and TRBJ1-1; TRBD1 is a possible D gene (5 bases). The germline V and J ends were trimmed by 7 bases and 3 bases, with 21 bases remaining between them. The CDR3 loop spans 16 amino acids. CDR1 is SNHLY, CDR2 FYNNEI, per germline. As DNA, the CDR3 is TGTGCCAGCACCCGTGGGGCCTCGGTACCAGACACTGAAGCTTTCTTT. Protein: CASTRGASVPDTEAFF.

The chain combines TRBV6-5 with TRBJ2-7, with 11 positions matching TRBD1. With 6 bases clipped from V and 1 base from J, the junction kept 5 bases outside the gene matches. Germline loops: CDR1 MNHEY, CDR2 SVGAGI. The CDR3 covers 15 residues. The CDR3 is CASRAGQGGSYEQYV. CDR3 DNA sequence: TGTGCCAGCAGGGCGGGACAGGGGGGTTCCTACGAGCAGTACGTC.

The chain couples TRBV6-2 or TRBV6-3 to TRBJ1-6, with TRBD1 matching over 10 bases. The germline V gene has CDR1 MNHEY and CDR2 SVGEGT. The CDR3 sequence is 15 residues long. Trimming removed 5 bases from V and 10 bases from J; junction bases left unmatched: 8. The CDR3 DNA sequence: TGTGCCAGCAGTAAACCGGGACAGGGGACCTCACCCCTCCACTTT. Encoded protein: CASSKPGQGTSPLHF.

V and J are TRBV10-3 and TRBJ2-3, with 7 bases identical to TRBD1. After removal of 3 bases from V and 2 bases from J, the junction contained 2 bases not matched to a gene. The CDR3 consists of 14 residues. CDR1 is ENHRY and CDR2 is SYGVKD in the germline V gene. CDR3 DNA: TGTGCCATCAGTGAAAGGGGGCTCACAGATACGCAGTATTTT. It yields the protein CAISERGLTDTQYF.

The chain couples TRBV19 to TRBJ1-1; D uncertain. The CDR3 contains 16 residues. Germline V gene sequence: CDR1 LNHDA, CDR2 SQIVND (reference sequence). V lost 1 base to trimming and J lost 0 bases, with 12 bases between them. As DNA, the CDR3 is TGTGCCAGTAGTATAGGGGCAGGCCTAATGAACACTGAAGCTTTCTTT. Residues: CASSIGAGLMNTEAFF.